This record covers a single T cell receptor (beta chain). Assay: immunoSEQ multiplex PCR; the TCRdb copy retains only in-frame clones and omits some. Seen here are about 680,000 clones, about 90% observed once, and the top ten hold around 1.4%. The data belong to a study of Ad26.COV2.S vaccination and SARS-CoV-2 variants. Germline V gene lookup returns CDR1 LGHNA and CDR2 YSLEER. V lost 6 bases, J lost 2 bases, and 21 bases stayed unmatched. The CDR3 sequence is 20 residues long. Treatment indicated: 15 to 20 received Ad26.COV2.S at low or high dose, single or two shots; a few received placebo; per-sample allocation not given. Sampling was performed 63 days after the first vaccine or placebo injection. Its platform was an Ad26 vector, and its expressed antigen was Wuhan-strain SARS-CoV-2 spike.

This receptor was identified in a person aged 18-65 years who received the Ad26.COV2.S COVID-19 vaccine or a placebo. This sample comprised peripheral blood, obtained in a trial of Ad26.COV2.S vaccine versus placebo. The chain has TRBV4-3 and TRBJ1-3; 8 positions match TRBD1. The CDR3 sequence: CASSYWTGLVGSSPGNTIYF. The DNA for the CDR3 is TGCGCCAGCAGTTACTGGACAGGGTTGGTGGGCAGTAGCCCTGGAAACACCATATATTTT.